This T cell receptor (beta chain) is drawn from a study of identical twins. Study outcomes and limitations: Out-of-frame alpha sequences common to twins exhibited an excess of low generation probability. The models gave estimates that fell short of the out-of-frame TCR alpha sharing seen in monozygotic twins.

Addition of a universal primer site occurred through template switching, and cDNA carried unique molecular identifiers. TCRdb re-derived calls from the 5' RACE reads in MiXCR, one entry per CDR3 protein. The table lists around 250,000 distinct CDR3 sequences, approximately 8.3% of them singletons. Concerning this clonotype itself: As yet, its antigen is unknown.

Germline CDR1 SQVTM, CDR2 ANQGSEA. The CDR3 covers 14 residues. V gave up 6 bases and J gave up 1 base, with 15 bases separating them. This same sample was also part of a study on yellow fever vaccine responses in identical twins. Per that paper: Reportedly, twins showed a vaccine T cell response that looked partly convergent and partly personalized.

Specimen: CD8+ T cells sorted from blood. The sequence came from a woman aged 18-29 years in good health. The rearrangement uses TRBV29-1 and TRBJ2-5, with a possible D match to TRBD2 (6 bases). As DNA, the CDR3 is TGCAGCGTAGACACGGGGGACCTCCAAGAGACCCAGTACTTC. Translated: CSVDTGDLQETQYF.